This T cell receptor (beta chain) is from a study of T cell responses to AZD1222 COVID-19 vaccine. In the study overall: Pooled samples include second doses given at about 4 or 12 weeks.

This clone was seen a handful of times. Antigen specificity is unknown. Study conclusions and caveats: Donors, mostly white British, included more females; clonal diversity was possibly underestimated. At baseline, seropositivity was found in only 5 to 7 AZD1222 recipients. Regions 160-218 and 743-854 dominated among vaccine-associated CD4 TCRs spanning spike.

CDR1 is SGHNT, CDR2 YENEEA, per germline. The CDR3 is made up of 16 amino acids. J was trimmed by 2 bases and V by 5 bases; bases with no gene match: 9. Using immunoSEQ multiplex PCR, the repertoire was profiled, and TCRdb retains in-frame clones only, with some absent. The data hold 100,000 or so clones, with less than 90% observed a single time. This sequence joins TRBV11-3 and TRBJ1-1, with TRBD1 identical over 9 bases. The specimen comprised peripheral blood, sampled on day 0 of AZD1222 vaccination. The sequence came from an adult in good health. CDR3 sequence reads: CASSPGGTGRNTEAFF. The CDR3 DNA is TGTGCCAGCAGCCCCGGGGGGACAGGGAGAAACACTGAAGCTTTCTTT.